This T cell receptor beta chain appears in the sequencing data of a study of shared clonotypes between healthy human individuals. Looking at the study overall: The composition of the donors was a couple of women and a few men aged 18 to 49.

There are 15 residues in the CDR3. Trimming pared 5 bases from V and 2 bases from J, leaving 13 bases between. The germline CDR1 and CDR2 sequences are SNHLY and FYNNEI. Here immunoSEQ multiplex PCR was the method, and the copy in TCRdb shows in-frame clones only, minus some. The sample lists about 2.3 million clones; 90% to 95% were seen once. Sequenced material: naive CD4+ T cells from PBMCs. As for subset: CD45RA+ positively selected. The clonotype was recovered from a man aged 18 to 29 in good health. Some clones in this sample may be carry-over from other donors' samples. The V and J genes are TRBV2 and TRBJ2-1; D gene ambiguous. As DNA, the CDR3 is TGTGCCAGCAGTACGGACGGAGCCGCCTACAATGAGCAGTTCTTC. The encoded protein is CASSTDGAAYNEQFF.